The clone carrying this T cell receptor beta chain was counted a few times. The target antigen is unknown. Sequenced with the Oncomine TCR Beta short-read assay was DNA taken from cultured CD4+ T cells. The authors extracted genomic DNA from cultured CD4+ T cells. Each CDR3 protein gets one entry after TCRdb re-called the PCR reads with MiXCR. Here the sample spans 10,000 or so distinct CDR3 sequences, around a third being singletons. This sample is drawn from a study of vaccination and CD4 T cells after COVID-19. Study at large: Spike peptides, overlapping and drawn from SARS-CoV-2, HCoV-NL63, HCoV-OC43 and HCoV-229E, were used to stimulate cells.

Treatment denoted: roughly ten-day PBMC culture with coronavirus spike peptide pools or control peptides (ViraFEST assay). Investigators obtained the unexposed donor's CD4+ T cells before the COVID-19 pandemic (2011-2018). The CDR3 loop spans 14 amino acids. The J segment lost 5 bases and the V segment lost 3 bases, leaving 2 bases of the junction unmatched. Per the germline V gene, CDR1 is SGHTA and CDR2 is FQGNSA. V and J are TRBV7-2 and TRBJ2-1; 9 bases fit TRBD2. Sequencing used CD4+ T cells from blood, cultured in vitro. The source of this sequence is a human donor in good health. CDR3 nucleotides: TGTGCCAGCAGCTTCCAGCGGGGGGACAATGAGCAGTTCTTC. This translates into CASSFQRGDNEQFF.